This is a list of T cell receptor beta chains from one sample in a study of CD8 T cells in ankylosing spondylitis. TCRdb itself ran the 5' RACE reads through MiXCR, one entry per CDR3 protein. The data hold about 300,000 distinct CDR3 sequences, with more than 9% observed a single time. What was sequenced was blood, either unsorted or a sorted T cell fraction (not recorded which). These receptors all stem from a female donor with ankylosing spondylitis or in good health (not recorded which). Each CDR3 is given with its conserved first and last residue. A D gene is named only where the DNA matches it firmly. The size entry is marked missing in some rows and otherwise reads once, few, many or a size class.

v_call,clone_size,j_call,d_call,cdr3_aa,cdr3_nt
TRBV10-1,many,TRBJ2-7,TRBD1,CASSDRGYEQYF,TGCGCCAGCAGCGACAGGGGCTACGAGCAGTACTTC
TRBV20-1,few,TRBJ2-7,.,CSAIKGGGRDEQYF,TGCAGTGCCATTAAGGGAGGGGGGCGCGACGAGCAGTACTTC
TRBV27,few,TRBJ2-3,TRBD2,CASSFWGTSGIPSTDTQYF,TGTGCCAGCAGTTTTTGGGGGACTAGCGGGATCCCAAGCACAGATACGCAGTATTTT
TRBV3-1,few,TRBJ2-3,TRBD2,CASSPSGKGLDTQYF,TGTGCCAGCAGCCCTAGCGGGAAAGGACTTGATACGCAGTATTTT
TRBV7-9,many,TRBJ1-4,TRBD1,CASSSPVTGTGGPKLFF,TGTGCCAGCAGCTCACCGGTTACCGGGACAGGGGGCCCAAAACTGTTTTTT
TRBV29-1,many,TRBJ1-1,.,CSVGGQLNTEAFF,TGCAGCGTTGGGGGCCAGCTGAACACTGAAGCTTTCTTT
TRBV27,.,TRBJ2-3,.,CASSSVMKGTDTQYF,TGTGCCAGCAGTTCCGTTATGAAGGGCACAGATACGCAGTATTTT
TRBV20-1,many,TRBJ1-6,TRBD1,CRGQGINSPLHF,TGCAGAGGACAGGGAATCAATTCACCCCTCCACTTT
TRBV28,many,TRBJ2-1,.,CASSWGGQKPYSYNEQFF,TGTGCCAGCAGTTGGGGGGGGCAAAAGCCCTACTCCTACAATGAGCAGTTCTTC
TRBV20-1,many,TRBJ1-2,.,CSASRGGSLTYGYTF,TGCAGTGCTAGTCGAGGGGGTAGTCTTACCTATGGCTACACCTTC
TRBV20-1,many,TRBJ2-7,.,CSATTSNEQYF,TGCAGTGCCACGACTAGTAACGAGCAGTACTTC
TRBV10-3,many,TRBJ1-2,.,CAISESRGIYGYTF,TGTGCCATCAGTGAGTCGCGGGGGATCTATGGCTACACCTTC
TRBV5-5,few,TRBJ1-4,TRBD1,CASSLGGRGEPNEKLFF,TGTGCCAGCAGCTTGGGAGGCAGGGGGGAACCTAATGAAAAACTGTTTTTT
TRBV2,many,TRBJ2-7,TRBD2,CASSEGVAGAAKQYF,TGTGCCAGCAGTGAAGGGGTAGCGGGGGCTGCCAAGCAGTACTTC
TRBV12-3/TRBV12-4,many,TRBJ2-7,.,CASSSPAPKSSYEQYF,TGTGCCAGCAGTTCCCCGGCCCCAAAGAGCTCCTACGAGCAGTACTTC
TRBV20-1,.,TRBJ2-7,.,CSASLLGGGEQYF,TGCAGTGCGAGTCTTTTGGGGGGCGGCGAGCAGTACTTC
TRBV27,few,TRBJ2-5,.,CASSSGGTPQETQYF,TGTGCCAGCAGTTCTGGGGGAACCCCCCAAGAGACCCAGTACTTC
TRBV20-1,many,TRBJ2-1,TRBD2,CSAKTGLAGAHNEQFF,TGCAGTGCAAAGACGGGACTAGCGGGGGCCCACAATGAGCAGTTCTTC
TRBV20-1,.,TRBJ2-7,.,CSARGRHTGYEQYF,TGCAGTGCTAGAGGAAGACATACCGGCTACGAGCAGTACTTC
TRBV5-1,many,TRBJ2-7,TRBD1,CASSLAGRQGVKTYEQYF,TGCGCCAGCAGCTTGGCCGGTAGGCAGGGGGTGAAGACCTACGAGCAGTACTTC
TRBV9,many,TRBJ2-3,TRBD2,CASSAGLAGTDTQYF,TGTGCCAGCAGCGCGGGACTAGCCGGCACAGATACGCAGTATTTT
TRBV28,few,TRBJ2-2,TRBD2,CASSPLAGGPGELFF,TGTGCCAGCAGTCCGCTAGCGGGGGGGCCCGGGGAGCTGTTTTTT
TRBV27,many,TRBJ1-1,.,CASRLTSLGTEAFF,TGTGCCAGCAGACTGACCTCCTTAGGGACTGAAGCTTTCTTT
TRBV5-1,many,TRBJ1-1,TRBD1,CASSWGTGGGMNTEAFF,TGCGCCAGCAGCTGGGGGACAGGGGGCGGCATGAACACTGAAGCTTTCTTT
TRBV5-5,many,TRBJ1-6,TRBD1,CASSSTGSYNSPLHF,TGTGCCAGCAGCTCGACAGGGTCCTATAATTCACCCCTCCACTTT
TRBV12-3/TRBV12-4,many,TRBJ2-5,TRBD2,CASSHSGIWTKETQYF,TGTGCCAGCAGTCATAGCGGGATCTGGACCAAAGAGACCCAGTACTTC
TRBV27,many,TRBJ1-1,.,CASIPYRTGTEAFF,TGTGCCAGCATCCCCTACCGAACGGGGACTGAAGCTTTCTTT
TRBV10-3,many,TRBJ2-3,TRBD2,CAISESRLGGGDTQYF,TGTGCCATCAGTGAGTCGCGCTTGGGCGGGGGTGATACGCAGTATTTT
TRBV7-2,many,TRBJ2-3,TRBD2,CASSLSSGRPTDTQYF,TGTGCCAGCAGCTTAAGTAGCGGGAGGCCAACAGATACGCAGTATTTT
TRBV7-9,few,TRBJ1-2,.,CASSADLVGYTF,TGTGCCAGCAGCGCTGACCTTGTCGGCTACACCTTC
TRBV20-1,many,TRBJ2-1,.,CSGLLGSGPYNEQFF,TGCAGTGGCCTTCTTGGGAGCGGGCCGTACAATGAGCAGTTCTTC
TRBV4-3,few,TRBJ2-5,TRBD1,CASSQDRIRGYQETQYF,TGCGCCAGCAGCCAAGATCGGATCAGGGGGTACCAAGAGACCCAGTACTTC
TRBV20-1,many,TRBJ2-4,.,CSASTGAKNIQYF,TGCAGTGCTAGCACAGGAGCCAAAAACATTCAGTACTTC
TRBV7-9,.,TRBJ2-3,TRBD2,CASSLTAGGTDTQYF,TGTGCCAGCAGCTTAACAGCGGGGGGCACAGATACGCAGTATTTT
TRBV4-1,.,TRBJ1-4,.,CASRSYTANEKLFF,TGCGCCAGTCGGTCATATACCGCCAATGAAAAACTGTTTTTT
TRBV5-1,many,TRBJ2-1,TRBD2,CASSQATSGSSGEQFF,TGCGCCAGCAGCCAAGCGACTAGCGGGAGTTCGGGTGAGCAGTTCTTC
TRBV25-1,many,TRBJ2-2,.,CASTQGINTGELFF,TGTGCCAGCACCCAGGGGATTAACACCGGGGAGCTGTTTTTT
TRBV6-5,many,TRBJ2-7,TRBD1,CASSFGQGNWEQYF,TGTGCCAGCAGTTTCGGACAGGGGAATTGGGAGCAGTACTTC
TRBV14,.,TRBJ2-2,.,CASSQGIGWTGELFF,TGTGCCAGCAGCCAAGGGATCGGGTGGACCGGGGAGCTGTTTTTT
TRBV12-3/TRBV12-4,many,TRBJ2-5,TRBD2,CASSFSGLAGETQYF,TGTGCCAGCAGTTTTTCGGGACTAGCGGGAGAGACCCAGTACTTC
TRBV10-3,.,TRBJ2-2,.,CAINRRENTGELFF,TGTGCCATCAACAGGAGAGAGAACACCGGGGAGCTGTTTTTT
TRBV27,.,TRBJ2-7,TRBD1,CASSLRRGQGYYEQYF,TGTGCCAGCAGTTTAAGGCGGGGACAGGGGTACTACGAGCAGTACTTC
TRBV20-1,many,TRBJ2-7,.,CSARWLGEQYF,TGCAGTGCTAGATGGCTTGGGGAGCAGTACTTC
TRBV2,.,TRBJ2-2,TRBD1,CASRAMAGGYTGELFF,TGTGCCAGCAGGGCGATGGCAGGGGGCTACACCGGGGAGCTGTTTTTT
TRBV10-2,many,TRBJ1-1,.,CASSELNTEAFF,TGCGCCAGCAGTGAATTGAACACTGAAGCTTTCTTT
TRBV11-3,.,TRBJ2-1,.,CASSLDQGSRLFF,TGTGCCAGCAGCTTAGATCAGGGTAGCAGGCTGTTCTTC
TRBV7-2,many,TRBJ2-4,.,CASSLGGTNIQYF,TGTGCCAGCAGCTTAGGTGGGACAAACATTCAGTACTTC
TRBV6-1,many,TRBJ2-3,.,CASSPSRSERNTQYF,TGTGCCAGCAGCCCTTCTCGTAGTGAGAGAAATACGCAGTATTTT
TRBV20-1,many,TRBJ2-7,.,CSARDEGNSRSYEQYF,TGCAGTGCTAGAGATGAAGGGAACAGCCGCTCCTACGAGCAGTACTTC
TRBV11-2,few,TRBJ2-1,TRBD2,CASSLRDRGEVLRVSNEQFF,TGTGCCAGCAGCCTAAGGGACCGGGGGGAAGTCCTGCGGGTTAGCAATGAGCAGTTCTTC
TRBV5-1,few,TRBJ2-2,.,CASKGGTNTGELFF,TGCGCCAGCAAGGGCGGTACGAACACCGGGGAGCTGTTTTTT
TRBV5-1,many,TRBJ2-1,TRBD2,CASSSGTSHNEQFF,TGCGCCAGCAGCTCCGGGACTAGCCACAATGAGCAGTTCTTC
TRBV5-1,.,TRBJ1-2,.,CASSLEPSPNYGYTF,TGCGCCAGCAGCTTGGAGCCAAGTCCGAACTATGGCTACACCTTC
TRBV20-1,many,TRBJ1-2,.,CSARGQGTRYGYTF,TGCAGTGCTAGAGGGCAGGGAACGCGCTATGGCTACACCTTC
TRBV5-1,many,TRBJ2-3,.,CASSFLVGAEDTQYF,TGCGCCAGCAGCTTTCTCGTAGGGGCCGAAGATACGCAGTATTTT
TRBV12-3/TRBV12-4,many,TRBJ1-1,.,CASSYGGATEAFF,TGTGCCAGCAGTTACGGGGGGGCCACTGAAGCTTTCTTT
TRBV25-1,many,TRBJ1-1,TRBD1,CASGGGTANTEAFF,TGTGCCAGCGGGGGCGGGACAGCAAACACTGAAGCTTTCTTT
TRBV29-1,few,TRBJ2-7,TRBD2,CSVEEGRQREPNEQYF,TGCAGCGTTGAAGAAGGTCGCCAGCGGGAACCTAACGAGCAGTACTTC
TRBV20-1,many,TRBJ2-7,TRBD2,CSARKSGRASEQYF,TGCAGTGCTAGAAAGAGCGGGAGGGCCTCCGAGCAGTACTTC
TRBV20-1,many,TRBJ1-6,TRBD1,CSARVGQGSYNSPLHF,TGCAGTGCTAGAGTAGGACAGGGGTCTTATAATTCACCCCTCCACTTT